This TCR beta chain appears in the sequencing data of a study of cytomegalovirus exposure and HLA in healthy donors. Study-wide context: As released early, the data held roughly 85 million unique TCRs from HLA-typed donors.

Primers: 60 Vbeta forward and 13 Jbeta reverse. The data were produced by immunoSEQ multiplex PCR, yet TCRdb's version contains in-frame clones alone and is incomplete. The sample includes under 85,000 clones. On this clone: The antigen is undetermined.

Study conclusions and caveats: Versus the approximately 720-donor mean, an Asian-associated ancestry cluster reportedly showed fewer N-insertions in a later analysis. Further analysis, carried out later, found HLA-associated TCR beta chains more clonally expanded than equally common other chains.

Sequencing used PBMCs. This receptor was obtained from a boy aged 5 to 17 in good health and CMV-seronegative.

The CDR3 loop is CASSHMGEGYEQYF. CDR3 DNA sequence: TGCGCCAGCAGCCACATGGGGGAGGGGTACGAGCAGTACTTC. The genes are TRBV4-1 and TRBJ2-5, with 7 bases matching TRBD2. TRBJ2-7 explains the end of the DNA better; the J call may be wrong. CDR3 length equals 14 residues. The V gene's germline CDR1 is MGHRA and CDR2 YSYEKL.